Here is one TCR beta chain with its context. Its target is not known. TCRdb keeps only in-frame clones here, not all; method: immunoSEQ multiplex PCR. The data hold around 24,000 clones, with roughly four fifths observed a single time. This CDR3 is 13 amino acids long. Trimming took off 2 bases at V and 4 bases at J, with 6 bases between the two ends. Germline V gene lookup returns CDR1 MNHEY and CDR2 SMNVEV (reference sequence). The sample belongs to a study of graft-versus-host responses after intestinal transplantation. The source is a human donor who was the organ donor for an intestinal transplant. This sequence joins TRBV27 and TRBJ1-5, with D uncertain. The source material was unstimulated CD8+ T cells sorted from spleen or lymph node cells, sampled before transplant. The CDR3 nucleotides read TGTGCCAGCAGTTTAGTAGATAATCAGCCCCAGCATTTT. It specifies CASSLVDNQPQHF.